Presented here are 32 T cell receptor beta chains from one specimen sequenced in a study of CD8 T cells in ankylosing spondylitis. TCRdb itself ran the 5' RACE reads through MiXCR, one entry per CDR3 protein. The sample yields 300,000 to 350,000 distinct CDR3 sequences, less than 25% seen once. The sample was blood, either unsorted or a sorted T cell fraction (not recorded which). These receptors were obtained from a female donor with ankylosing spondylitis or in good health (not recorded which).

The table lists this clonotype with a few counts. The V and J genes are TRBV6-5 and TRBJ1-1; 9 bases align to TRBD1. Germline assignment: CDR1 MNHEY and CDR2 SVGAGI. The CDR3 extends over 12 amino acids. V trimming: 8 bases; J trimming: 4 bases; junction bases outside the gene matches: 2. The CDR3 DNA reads TGTGCCAGCGGGGACAGGGTCACTGAAGCTTTCTTT. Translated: CASGDRVTEAFF.

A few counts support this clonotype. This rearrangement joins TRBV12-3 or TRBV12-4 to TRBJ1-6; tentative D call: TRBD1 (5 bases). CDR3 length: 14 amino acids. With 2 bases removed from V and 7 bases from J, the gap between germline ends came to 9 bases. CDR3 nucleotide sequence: TGTGCCAGCAGTTTATGGGGGGAAAATTCACCCCTCCACTTT. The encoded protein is CASSLWGENSPLHF.

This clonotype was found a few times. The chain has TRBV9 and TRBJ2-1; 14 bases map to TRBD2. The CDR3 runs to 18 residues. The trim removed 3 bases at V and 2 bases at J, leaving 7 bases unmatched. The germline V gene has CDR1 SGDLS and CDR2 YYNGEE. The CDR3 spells CASSAAPGLAGAYNEQFF. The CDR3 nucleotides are TGTGCCAGCAGCGCCGCCCCGGGACTAGCGGGGGCCTACAATGAGCAGTTCTTC.

The CDR3 is CATSRLSGNSYNEQFF. CDR3 coding DNA: TGTGCCACCAGCCGCCTGTCAGGAAACTCCTACAATGAGCAGTTCTTC. This chain connects TRBV15 to TRBJ2-1; D uncertain. Germline V CDR1 and CDR2: LNHNV, YYDKDF (reference sequence). Trimming removed 5 bases from V and 0 bases from J, with 14 bases in between. CDR3 length equals 16 residues.

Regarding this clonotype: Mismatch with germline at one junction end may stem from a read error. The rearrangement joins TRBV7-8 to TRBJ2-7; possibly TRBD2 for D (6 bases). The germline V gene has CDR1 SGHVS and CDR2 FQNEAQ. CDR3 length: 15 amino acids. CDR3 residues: CASSFAATRSTREDF. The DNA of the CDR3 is TGTGCCAGCAGCTTCGCCGCTACGAGATCTACGAGGGAGGACTTC.

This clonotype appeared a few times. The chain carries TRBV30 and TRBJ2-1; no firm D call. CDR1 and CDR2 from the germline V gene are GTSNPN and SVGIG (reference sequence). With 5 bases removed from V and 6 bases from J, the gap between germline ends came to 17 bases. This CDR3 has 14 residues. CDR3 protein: CAWRSSSPFNEQFF. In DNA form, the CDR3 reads TGTGCCTGGCGCTCCTCATCTCCATTCAATGAGCAGTTCTTC.

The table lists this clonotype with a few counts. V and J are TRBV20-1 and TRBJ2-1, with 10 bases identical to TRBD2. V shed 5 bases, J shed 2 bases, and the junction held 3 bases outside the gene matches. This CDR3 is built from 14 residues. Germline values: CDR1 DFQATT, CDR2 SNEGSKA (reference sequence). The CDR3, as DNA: TGCAGTGCTTTCGGACTAGCGGCCTACAATGAGCAGTTCTTC. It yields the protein CSAFGLAAYNEQFF.

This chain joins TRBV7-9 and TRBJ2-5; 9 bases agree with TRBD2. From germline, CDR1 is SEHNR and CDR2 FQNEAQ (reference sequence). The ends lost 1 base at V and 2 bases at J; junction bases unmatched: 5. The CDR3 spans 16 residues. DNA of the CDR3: TGTGCCAGCAGCTTAGGCACTAGCGGGCGACAAGAGACCCAGTACTTC. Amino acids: CASSLGTSGRQETQYF.

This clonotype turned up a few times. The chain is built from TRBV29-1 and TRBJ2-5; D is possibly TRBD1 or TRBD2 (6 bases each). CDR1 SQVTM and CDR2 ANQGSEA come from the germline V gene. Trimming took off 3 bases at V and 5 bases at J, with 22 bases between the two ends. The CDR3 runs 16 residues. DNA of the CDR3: TGCAGCGTTGACCTACTCCGGGGGCTGGGTAGGGAGACCCAGTACTTC. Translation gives CSVDLLRGLGRETQYF. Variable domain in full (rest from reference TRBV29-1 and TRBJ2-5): SAVISQKPSRDICQRGTSLTIQCQVDSQVTMMFWYRQQPGQSLTLIATANQGSEATYESGFVIDKFPISRPNLTFSTLTVSNMSPEDSSIYLCSVDLLRGLGRETQYFGPGTRLLVL.

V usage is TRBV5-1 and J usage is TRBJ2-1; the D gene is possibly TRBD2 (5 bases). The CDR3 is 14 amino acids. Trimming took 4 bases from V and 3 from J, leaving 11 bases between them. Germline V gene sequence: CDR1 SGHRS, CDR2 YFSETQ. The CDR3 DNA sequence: TGCGCCAGCAGCATAACGGGATTCTACAATGAGCAGTTCTTC. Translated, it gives CASSITGFYNEQFF.

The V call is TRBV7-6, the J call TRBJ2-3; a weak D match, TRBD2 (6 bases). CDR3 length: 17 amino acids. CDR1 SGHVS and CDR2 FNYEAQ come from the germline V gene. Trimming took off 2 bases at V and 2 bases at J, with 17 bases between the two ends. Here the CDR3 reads CASSLMAWGGTTDTQYF. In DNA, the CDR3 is TGTGCCAGCAGCTTAATGGCGTGGGGCGGGACCACAGATACGCAGTATTTT.

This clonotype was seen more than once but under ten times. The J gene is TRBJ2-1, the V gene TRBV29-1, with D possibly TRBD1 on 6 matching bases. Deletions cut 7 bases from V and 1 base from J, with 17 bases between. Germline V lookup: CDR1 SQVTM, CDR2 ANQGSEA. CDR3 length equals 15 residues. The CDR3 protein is CSGRSDRPSYNEQFF. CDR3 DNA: TGCAGCGGGCGATCCGACAGGCCGTCCTACAATGAGCAGTTCTTC.

CDR3 region: CASSIDYPSYEQYF. The CDR3 coding sequence is TGTGCCAGCAGTATTGACTACCCCTCCTACGAGCAGTACTTC. The V call is TRBV6-2 or TRBV6-3, the J call TRBJ2-7; maybe TRBD2 (5 bases). Per germline, CDR1 MNHEY and CDR2 SVGEGT. The CDR3 runs 14 residues. Trimming stripped 5 bases from V and 0 bases from J, with 11 bases between.

The CDR3 coding sequence is TGTGCCAGCACCCTCGGGACAGGGGGCGTCACTGAAGCTTTCTTT. Its translation: CASTLGTGGVTEAFF. V and J are TRBV12-3 or TRBV12-4 and TRBJ1-1; 12 bases line up with TRBD1. The CDR3 contains 15 residues. V lost 7 bases, J lost 4 bases, and 7 bases stayed unmatched.

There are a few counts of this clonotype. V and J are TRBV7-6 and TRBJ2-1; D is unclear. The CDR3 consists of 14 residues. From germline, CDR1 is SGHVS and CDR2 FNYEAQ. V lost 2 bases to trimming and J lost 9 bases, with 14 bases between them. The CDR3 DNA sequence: TGTGCCAGCAGCTTAAGTGGGTCAGTGGGTGAGCAGTTCTTC. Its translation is CASSLSGSVGEQFF. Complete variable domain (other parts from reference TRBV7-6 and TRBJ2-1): GAGVSQSPRYKVTKRGQDVALRCDPISGHVSLYWYRQALGQGPEFLTYFNYEAQQDKSGLPNDRFSAERPEGSISTLTIQRTEQRDSAMYRCASSLSGSVGEQFFGPGTRLTVL.

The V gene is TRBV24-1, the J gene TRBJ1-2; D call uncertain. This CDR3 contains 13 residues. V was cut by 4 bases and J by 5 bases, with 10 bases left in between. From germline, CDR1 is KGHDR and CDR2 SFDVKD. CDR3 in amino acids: CATSEEAGYGYTF. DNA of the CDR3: TGTGCCACCAGTGAGGAGGCGGGTTATGGCTACACCTTC.

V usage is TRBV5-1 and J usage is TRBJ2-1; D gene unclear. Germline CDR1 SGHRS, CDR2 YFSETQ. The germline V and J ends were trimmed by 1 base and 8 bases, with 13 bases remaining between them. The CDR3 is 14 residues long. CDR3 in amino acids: CASSLTLGSHEQFF. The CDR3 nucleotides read TGCGCCAGCAGCTTGACGCTAGGCAGCCATGAGCAGTTCTTC.

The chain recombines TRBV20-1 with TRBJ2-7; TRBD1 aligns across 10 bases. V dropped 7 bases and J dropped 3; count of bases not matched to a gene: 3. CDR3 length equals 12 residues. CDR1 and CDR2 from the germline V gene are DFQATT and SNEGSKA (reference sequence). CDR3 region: CSGRTGGYEQYF. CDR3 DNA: TGCAGTGGGCGGACAGGGGGCTACGAGCAGTACTTC.

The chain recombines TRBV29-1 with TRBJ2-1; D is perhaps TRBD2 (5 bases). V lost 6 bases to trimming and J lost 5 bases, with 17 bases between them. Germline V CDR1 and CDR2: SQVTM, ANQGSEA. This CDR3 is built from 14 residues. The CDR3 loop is CSVEPPRGNNEQFF. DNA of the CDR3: TGCAGCGTGGAGCCACCTCGGGGAAACAATGAGCAGTTCTTC.

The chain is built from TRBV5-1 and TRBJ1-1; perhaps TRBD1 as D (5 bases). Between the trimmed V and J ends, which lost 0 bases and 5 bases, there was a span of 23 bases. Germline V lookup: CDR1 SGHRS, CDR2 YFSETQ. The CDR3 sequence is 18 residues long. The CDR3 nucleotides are TGCGCCAGCAGCTTGGAACGGTGGCAAGGGGCCACGAAAACTGAAGCTTTCTTT. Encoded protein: CASSLERWQGATKTEAFF.

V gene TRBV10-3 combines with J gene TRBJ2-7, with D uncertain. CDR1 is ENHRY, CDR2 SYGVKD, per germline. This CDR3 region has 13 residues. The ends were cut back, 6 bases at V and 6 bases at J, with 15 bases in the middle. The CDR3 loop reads CAIRAEVVPEQYF. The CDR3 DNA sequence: TGTGCCATCAGGGCTGAGGTGGTTCCCGAGCAGTACTTC.

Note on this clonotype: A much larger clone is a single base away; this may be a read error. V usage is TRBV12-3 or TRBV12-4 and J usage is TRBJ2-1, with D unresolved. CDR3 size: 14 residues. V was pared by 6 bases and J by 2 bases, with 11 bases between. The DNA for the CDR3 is TGTGCCAGCAGCACGATGCTTCCCTACAATGAGCAGTTCTTC. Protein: CASSTMLPYNEQFF.

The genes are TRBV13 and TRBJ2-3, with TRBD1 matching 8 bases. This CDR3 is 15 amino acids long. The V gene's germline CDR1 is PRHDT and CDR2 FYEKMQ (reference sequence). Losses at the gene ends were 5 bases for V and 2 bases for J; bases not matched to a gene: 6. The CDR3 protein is CASSLRTGYTDTQYF. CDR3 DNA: TGTGCCAGCAGCCTCAGGACAGGGTACACAGATACGCAGTATTTT.

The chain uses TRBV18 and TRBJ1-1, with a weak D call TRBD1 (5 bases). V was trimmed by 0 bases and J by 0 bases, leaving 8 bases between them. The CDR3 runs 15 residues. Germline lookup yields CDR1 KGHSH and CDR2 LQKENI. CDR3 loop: CASSPPEGMNTEAFF. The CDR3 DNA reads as TGTGCCAGCTCACCACCGGAGGGGATGAACACTGAAGCTTTCTTT. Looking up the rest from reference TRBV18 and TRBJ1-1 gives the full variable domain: NAGVMQNPRHLVRRRGQEARLRCSPMKGHSHVYWYRQLPEEGLKFMVYLQKENIIDESGMPKERFSAEFPKEGPSILRIQQVVRGDSAAYFCASSPPEGMNTEAFFGQGTRLTVV.

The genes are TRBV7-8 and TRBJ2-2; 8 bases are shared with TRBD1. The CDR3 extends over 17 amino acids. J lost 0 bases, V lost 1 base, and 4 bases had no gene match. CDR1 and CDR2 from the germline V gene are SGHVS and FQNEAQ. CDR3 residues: CASSLVQGAANTGELFF. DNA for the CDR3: TGTGCCAGCAGCTTAGTTCAGGGGGCAGCGAACACCGGGGAGCTGTTTTTT.

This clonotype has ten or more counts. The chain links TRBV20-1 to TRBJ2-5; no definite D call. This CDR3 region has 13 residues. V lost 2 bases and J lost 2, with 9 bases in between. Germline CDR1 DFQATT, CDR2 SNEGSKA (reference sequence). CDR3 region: CSARRSTQETQYF. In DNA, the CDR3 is TGCAGTGCTAGAAGGTCAACACAAGAGACCCAGTACTTC.

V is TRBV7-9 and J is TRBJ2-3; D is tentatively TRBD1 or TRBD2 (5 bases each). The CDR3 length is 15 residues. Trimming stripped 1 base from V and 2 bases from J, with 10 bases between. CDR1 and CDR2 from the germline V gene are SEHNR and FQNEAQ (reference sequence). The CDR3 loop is CASSLGDRPTDTQYF. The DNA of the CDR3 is TGTGCCAGCAGCTTAGGGGACCGGCCCACAGATACGCAGTATTTT. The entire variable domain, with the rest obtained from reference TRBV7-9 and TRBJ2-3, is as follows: DTGVSQNPRHKITKRGQNVTFRCDPISEHNRLYWYRQTLGQGPEFLTYFQNEAQLEKSRLLSDRFSAERPKGSFSTLEIQRTEQGDSAMYLCASSLGDRPTDTQYFGPGTRLTVL.

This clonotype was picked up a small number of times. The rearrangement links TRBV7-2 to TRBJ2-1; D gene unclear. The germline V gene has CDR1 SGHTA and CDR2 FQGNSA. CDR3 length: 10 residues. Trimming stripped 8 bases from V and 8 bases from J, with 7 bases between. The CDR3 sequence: CASAHYEQFF. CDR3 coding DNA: TGTGCCAGCGCCCATTATGAGCAGTTCTTC. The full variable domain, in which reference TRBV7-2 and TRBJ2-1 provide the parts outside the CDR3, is GAGVSQSPSNKVTEKGKDVELRCDPISGHTALYWYRQSLGQGLEFLIYFQGNSAPDKSGLPSDRFSAERTGGSVSTLTIQRTQQEDSAVYLCASAHYEQFFGPGTRLTVL.

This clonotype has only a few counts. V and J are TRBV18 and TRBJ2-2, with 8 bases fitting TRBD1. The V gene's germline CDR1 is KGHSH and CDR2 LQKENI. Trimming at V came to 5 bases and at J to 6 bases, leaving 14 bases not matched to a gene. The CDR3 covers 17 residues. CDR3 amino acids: CASSKWDQGAGAGELFF. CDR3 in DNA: TGTGCCAGCTCAAAGTGGGACCAGGGGGCCGGAGCCGGGGAGCTGTTTTTT. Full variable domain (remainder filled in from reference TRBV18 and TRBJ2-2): NAGVMQNPRHLVRRRGQEARLRCSPMKGHSHVYWYRQLPEEGLKFMVYLQKENIIDESGMPKERFSAEFPKEGPSILRIQQVVRGDSAAYFCASSKWDQGAGAGELFFGEGSRLTVL.

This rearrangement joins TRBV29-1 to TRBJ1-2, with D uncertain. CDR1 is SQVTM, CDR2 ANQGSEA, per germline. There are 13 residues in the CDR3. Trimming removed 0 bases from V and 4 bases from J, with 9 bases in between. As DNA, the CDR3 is TGCAGCGTTGAAGACAGGAGACTCTATGGCTACACCTTC. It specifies CSVEDRRLYGYTF. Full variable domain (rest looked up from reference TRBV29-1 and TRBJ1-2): SAVISQKPSRDICQRGTSLTIQCQVDSQVTMMFWYRQQPGQSLTLIATANQGSEATYESGFVIDKFPISRPNLTFSTLTVSNMSPEDSSIYLCSVEDRRLYGYTFGSGTRLTVV.

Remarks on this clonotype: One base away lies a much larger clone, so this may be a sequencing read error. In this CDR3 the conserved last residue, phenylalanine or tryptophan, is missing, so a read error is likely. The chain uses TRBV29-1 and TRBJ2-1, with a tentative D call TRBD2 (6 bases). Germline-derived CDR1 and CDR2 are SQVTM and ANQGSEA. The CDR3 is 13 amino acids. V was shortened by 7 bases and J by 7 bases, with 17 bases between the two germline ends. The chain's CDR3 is CSALELAGNEQFL. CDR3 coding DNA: TGCAGCGCCCTAGAACTAGCCGGGAATGAGCAGTTCCTC.

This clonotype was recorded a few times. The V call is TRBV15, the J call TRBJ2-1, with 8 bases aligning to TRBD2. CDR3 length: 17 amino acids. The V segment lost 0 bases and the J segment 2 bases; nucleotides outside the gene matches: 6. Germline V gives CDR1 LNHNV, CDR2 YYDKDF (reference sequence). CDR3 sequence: CATSREGTGGTYNEQFF. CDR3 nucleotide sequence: TGTGCCACCAGCAGAGAGGGGACGGGAGGGACCTACAATGAGCAGTTCTTC.